This TCR beta chain is from a study of early T cells in non-severe SARS-CoV-2 infection. Study summary: Unpaired chains resulted from sequencing bulk RNA of unsorted whole blood.

There are 14 residues in the CDR3. Germline V lookup: CDR1 SEHNR, CDR2 FQNEAQ (reference sequence). V lost 4 bases to trimming and J lost 7 bases, with 13 bases between them. This clonotype was seen only a few times. Antigen: not known. Notes on the study in general: Clonotype matching in VDJdb favored anti-spike CD8 responses and did not capture private and CD4 specificities.

Unique molecular identifiers were added to individual cDNA molecules. MiXCR, applied by TCRdb to the 5' RACE reads, yields one record per CDR3 protein. The sample consists of fewer than 75,000 distinct CDR3 sequences, more than 15% of them appearing once. The chain uses TRBV7-9 and TRBJ2-2; D may match TRBD1 or TRBD2 (5 bases each). Source: whole blood, taken at baseline. The origin of this receptor is an adult who was a healthcare worker with PCR-confirmed SARS-CoV-2 infection or an uninfected control (not recorded which). CDR3 nucleotide sequence: TGTGCCAGCAGCTCCGGGGCTAACTTCGGGGAGCTGTTTTTT. Protein sequence: CASSSGANFGELFF.